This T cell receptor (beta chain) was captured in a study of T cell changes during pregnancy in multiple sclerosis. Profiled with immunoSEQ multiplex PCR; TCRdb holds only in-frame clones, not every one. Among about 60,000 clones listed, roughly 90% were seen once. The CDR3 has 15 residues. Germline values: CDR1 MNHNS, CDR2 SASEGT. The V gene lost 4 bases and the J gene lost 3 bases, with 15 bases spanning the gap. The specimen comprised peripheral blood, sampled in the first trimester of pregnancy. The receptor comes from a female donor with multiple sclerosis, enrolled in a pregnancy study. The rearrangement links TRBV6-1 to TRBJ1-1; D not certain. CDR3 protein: CASSGSTPGDTEAFF. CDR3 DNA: TGTGCCAGCAGTGGATCTACCCCCGGGGACACTGAAGCTTTCTTT.